Listed below are T cell receptor beta chains from one sample, sequenced in a study of shared clonotypes between healthy human individuals. Sequenced by immunoSEQ multiplex PCR; TCRdb stores in-frame clones only, minus some. The table records around 700,000 clones, about 78% of them present only once. The sample comprised memory CD4+ T cells sorted from blood. These TCRs come from a woman younger than 45 in good health. CDR3s include the opening cysteine and the closing phenylalanine or tryptophan. Each record gives: CDR3 protein, CDR3 DNA, D gene, clone size, V gene, J gene. D genes are given only for firm matches. Clone size is given for some rows only: seen once, a few or many times, or a class if the clone is expanded.

CASSQGGHISGANVLTF,TGCGCCAGCAGCCAGGGAGGTCATATCTCTGGGGCCAACGTCCTGACTTTC,-,-,TRBV4-1,TRBJ2-6
CSVGTSGTRTGELFF,TGCAGCGTTGGGACTAGCGGGACACGGACCGGGGAGCTGTTTTTT,TRBD2,many,TRBV29-1,TRBJ2-2
CASRDRGYRAFF,TGTGCCAGCCGGGACAGGGGTTACCGAGCTTTCTTT,TRBD1,few,TRBV11-2,TRBJ1-1
CASSESSKAGGLQETQYF,TGTGCCAGCAGTGAGTCTTCTAAAGCGGGAGGCCTCCAAGAGACCCAGTACTTC,TRBD2,-,TRBV25-1,TRBJ2-5
CASSSRGRAETQYF,TGCGCCAGCAGCTCGCGGGGGCGGGCAGAGACCCAGTACTTC,-,-,TRBV5-1,TRBJ2-5
CASSELKLRTGGRTEAFF,TGCGCCAGCAGTGAGCTCAAGCTTCGGACAGGGGGCCGCACTGAAGCTTTCTTT,TRBD1,many,TRBV10-2,TRBJ1-1
CASSQPNSNQPQHF,TGTGCCAGCAGTCAGCCAAATAGCAATCAGCCCCAGCATTTT,-,-,TRBV28,TRBJ1-5
CASRDRGIKEAFF,TGTGCCAGCAGGGACAGGGGTATCAAAGAAGCTTTCTTT,TRBD1,-,TRBV2,TRBJ1-1
CASARDRAYEQYF,TGTGCCAGCGCCCGGGACAGGGCCTACGAGCAGTACTTC,TRBD1,few,TRBV19,TRBJ2-7
CAISGGGVRPDEQYF,TGTGCCATCAGTGGAGGGGGGGTACGGCCGGACGAGCAGTACTTC,-,-,TRBV10-3,TRBJ2-7
CASSLVAVASYNEQFF,TGCGCCAGCAGCCTAGTAGCGGTAGCCTCCTACAATGAGCAGTTCTTC,-,-,TRBV5-1,TRBJ2-1
CASSLDAGRHEQYF,TGCGCCAGCAGCTTGGATGCGGGTCGACACGAGCAGTACTTC,-,-,TRBV5-1,TRBJ2-7
CASSFELSRELFF,TGTGCCAGCAGTTTCGAGCTTTCGCGGGAGCTGTTTTTT,-,-,TRBV28,TRBJ2-2
CASSSGTEFSGQFF,TGCGCCAGCAGCTCCGGGACGGAATTTAGTGGGCAGTTCTTC,-,-,TRBV5-1,TRBJ2-1
CAIKGAEGLTEAFF,TGTGCCATCAAGGGGGCGGAGGGGCTCACTGAAGCTTTCTTT,TRBD1,-,TRBV10-3,TRBJ1-1
CASSAQTGGTEAFF,TGCGCCAGCAGCGCCCAGACAGGGGGCACTGAAGCTTTCTTT,TRBD1,-,TRBV5-1,TRBJ1-1
CASSPTLAGRPGELFF,TGTGCCAGCTCACCAACCCTAGCGGGCAGACCCGGGGAGCTGTTTTTT,TRBD2,once,TRBV18,TRBJ2-2